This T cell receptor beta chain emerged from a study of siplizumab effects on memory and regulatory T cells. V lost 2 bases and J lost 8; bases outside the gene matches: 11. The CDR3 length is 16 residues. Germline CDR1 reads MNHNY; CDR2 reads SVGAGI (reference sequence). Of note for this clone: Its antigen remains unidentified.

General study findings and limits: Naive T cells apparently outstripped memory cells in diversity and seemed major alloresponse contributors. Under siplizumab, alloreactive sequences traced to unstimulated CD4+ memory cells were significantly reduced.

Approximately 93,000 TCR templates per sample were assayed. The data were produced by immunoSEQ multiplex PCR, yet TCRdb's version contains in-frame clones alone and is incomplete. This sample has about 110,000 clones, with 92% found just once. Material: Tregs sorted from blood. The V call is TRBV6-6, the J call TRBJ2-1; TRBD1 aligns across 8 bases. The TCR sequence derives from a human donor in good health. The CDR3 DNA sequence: TGTGCCAGCAGTTACGGGTTGTCAGGGGGCTGGGATGAGCAGTTCTTC. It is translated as CASSYGLSGGWDEQFF.